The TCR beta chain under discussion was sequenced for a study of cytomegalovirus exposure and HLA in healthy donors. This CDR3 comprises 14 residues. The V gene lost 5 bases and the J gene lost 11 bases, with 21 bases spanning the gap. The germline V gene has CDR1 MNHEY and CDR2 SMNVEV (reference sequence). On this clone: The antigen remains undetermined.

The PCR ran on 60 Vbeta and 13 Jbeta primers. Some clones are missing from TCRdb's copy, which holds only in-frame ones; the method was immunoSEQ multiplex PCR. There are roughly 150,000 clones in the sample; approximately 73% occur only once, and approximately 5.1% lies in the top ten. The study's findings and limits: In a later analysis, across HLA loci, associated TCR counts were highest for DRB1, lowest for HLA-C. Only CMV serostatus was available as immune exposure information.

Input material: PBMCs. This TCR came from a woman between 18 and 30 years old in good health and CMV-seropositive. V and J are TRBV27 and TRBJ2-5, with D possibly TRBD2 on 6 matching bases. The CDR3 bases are TGTGCCAGCAGTCCTCCCCCCTGGCGGGGAGAGCAGTACTTC. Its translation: CASSPPPWRGEQYF.